This TCR beta chain was sequenced in a study of cytomegalovirus exposure and HLA in healthy donors. Study information: Drawn from HLA-typed donors, 80 million to 100 million unique TCRs were held in an early data release.

CDR1 SGHTA and CDR2 FQGNSA come from the germline V gene. The CDR3 is made up of 15 amino acids. The V gene lost 2 bases and the J gene lost 2 bases, with 11 bases spanning the gap. This PCR relied on a set of 60 Vbeta primers and 13 Jbeta primers. Assay: immunoSEQ multiplex PCR; the TCRdb copy retains only in-frame clones and omits some. In the table there are under 100,000 clones, about 9.4% of which are singletons. Study findings and constraints: In most subjects, TCR beta sequences reportedly gave accurate predictions of HLA-A and HLA-B alleles. TCR beta sequences numbering under 20,000 were associated with HLA alleles at 0.05 false discovery rate in a later analysis. Later analysis revealed greater clonal expansion in HLA-associated TCR beta chains than in equally common others.

This clone was observed a handful of times. Antigen specificity is unknown. The chain has TRBV7-2 and TRBJ2-3; tentatively, D is TRBD2 (5 bases). The specimen sequenced was PBMCs. The TCR comes from a man between 60 and 75 years old in good health and CMV-seropositive. The CDR3 is CASSLRAGPTDTQYF. CDR3 nucleotides: TGTGCCAGCAGCTTACGGGCGGGCCCCACAGATACGCAGTATTTT.